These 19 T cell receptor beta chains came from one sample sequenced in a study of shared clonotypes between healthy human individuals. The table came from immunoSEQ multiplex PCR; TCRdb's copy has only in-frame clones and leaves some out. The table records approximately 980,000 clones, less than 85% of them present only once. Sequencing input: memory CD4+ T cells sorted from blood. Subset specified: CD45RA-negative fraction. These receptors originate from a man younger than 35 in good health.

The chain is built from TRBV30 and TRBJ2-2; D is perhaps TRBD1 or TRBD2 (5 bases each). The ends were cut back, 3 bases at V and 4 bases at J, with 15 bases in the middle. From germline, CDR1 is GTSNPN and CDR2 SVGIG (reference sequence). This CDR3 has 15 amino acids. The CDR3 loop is CAWRAGTAGTGELFF. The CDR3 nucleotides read TGTGCCTGGAGGGCCGGGACCGCCGGCACCGGGGAGCTGTTTTTT.

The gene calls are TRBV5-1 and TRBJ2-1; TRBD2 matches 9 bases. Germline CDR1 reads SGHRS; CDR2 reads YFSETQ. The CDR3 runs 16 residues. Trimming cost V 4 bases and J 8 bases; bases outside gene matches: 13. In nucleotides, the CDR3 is TGCGCCAGCAGCAAAACCGGGACTAGCATTATATATGAGCAGTTCTTC. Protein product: CASSKTGTSIIYEQFF.

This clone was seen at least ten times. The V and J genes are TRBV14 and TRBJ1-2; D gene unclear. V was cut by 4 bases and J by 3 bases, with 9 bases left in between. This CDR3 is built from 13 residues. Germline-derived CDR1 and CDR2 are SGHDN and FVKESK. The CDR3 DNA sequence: TGTGCCAGCAGCCCACGGGTACACTATGGCTACACCTTC. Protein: CASSPRVHYGYTF.

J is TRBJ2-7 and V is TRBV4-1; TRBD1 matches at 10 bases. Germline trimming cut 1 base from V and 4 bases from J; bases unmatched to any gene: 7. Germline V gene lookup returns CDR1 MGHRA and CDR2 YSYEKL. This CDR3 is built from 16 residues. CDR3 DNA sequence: TGCGCCAGCAGCCAAGTAGGACAGGGGGAAAGGTACGAGCAGTACTTC. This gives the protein CASSQVGQGERYEQYF.

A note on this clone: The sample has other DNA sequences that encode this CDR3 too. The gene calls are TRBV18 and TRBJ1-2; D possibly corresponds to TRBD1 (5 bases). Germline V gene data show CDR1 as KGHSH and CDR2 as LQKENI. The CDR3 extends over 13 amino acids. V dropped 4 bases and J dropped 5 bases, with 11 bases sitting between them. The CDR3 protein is CASSRGTDYGYTF. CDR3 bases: TGTGCCAGCTCACGTGGGACGGATTATGGCTACACCTTC.

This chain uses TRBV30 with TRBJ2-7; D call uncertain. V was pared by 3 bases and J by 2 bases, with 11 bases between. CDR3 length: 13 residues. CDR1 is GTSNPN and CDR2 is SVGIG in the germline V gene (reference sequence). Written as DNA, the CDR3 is TGTGCCTGGAGCCCTAGGGCGCCCTACGAGCAGTACTTC. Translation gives CAWSPRAPYEQYF.

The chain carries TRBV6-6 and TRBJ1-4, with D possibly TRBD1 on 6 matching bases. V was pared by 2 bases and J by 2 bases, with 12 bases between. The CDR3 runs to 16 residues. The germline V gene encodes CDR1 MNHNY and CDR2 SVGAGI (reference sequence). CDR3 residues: CASSYGQLNTNEKLFF. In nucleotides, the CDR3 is TGTGCCAGCAGTTACGGACAGCTCAACACTAATGAAAAACTGTTTTTT.

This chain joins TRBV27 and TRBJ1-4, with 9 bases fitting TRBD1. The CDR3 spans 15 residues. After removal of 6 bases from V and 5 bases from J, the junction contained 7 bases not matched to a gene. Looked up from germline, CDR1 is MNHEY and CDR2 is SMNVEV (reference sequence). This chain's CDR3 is CASRGWGTGNEKLFF. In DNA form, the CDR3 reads TGTGCCAGCAGGGGATGGGGGACAGGGAATGAAAAACTGTTTTTT.

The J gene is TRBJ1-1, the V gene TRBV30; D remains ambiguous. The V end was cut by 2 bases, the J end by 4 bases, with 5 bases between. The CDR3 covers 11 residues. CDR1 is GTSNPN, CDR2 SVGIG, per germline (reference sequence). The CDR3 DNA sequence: TGTGCCTGGAGTCTAGGCACTGAAGCTTTCTTT. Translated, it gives CAWSLGTEAFF.

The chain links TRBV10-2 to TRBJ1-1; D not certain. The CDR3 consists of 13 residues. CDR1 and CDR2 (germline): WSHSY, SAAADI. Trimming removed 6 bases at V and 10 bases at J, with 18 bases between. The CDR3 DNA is TGCGCCAGCAGCCTGAAAACGAATGGCGGAGCTTTCTTT. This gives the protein CASSLKTNGGAFF.

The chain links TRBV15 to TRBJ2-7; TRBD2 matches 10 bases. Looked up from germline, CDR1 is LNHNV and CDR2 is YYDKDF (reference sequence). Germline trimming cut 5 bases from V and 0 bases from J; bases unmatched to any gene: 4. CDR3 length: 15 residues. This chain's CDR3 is CATSGSGGASYEQYF. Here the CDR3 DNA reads TGTGCCACCAGCGGAAGCGGGGGGGCCTCCTACGAGCAGTACTTC. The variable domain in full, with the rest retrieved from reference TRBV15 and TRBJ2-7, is DAMVIQNPRYQVTQFGKPVTLSCSQTLNHNVMYWYQQKSSQAPKLLFHYYDKDFNNEADTPDNFQSRRPNTSFCFLDIRSPGLGDTAMYLCATSGSGGASYEQYFGPGTRLTVT.

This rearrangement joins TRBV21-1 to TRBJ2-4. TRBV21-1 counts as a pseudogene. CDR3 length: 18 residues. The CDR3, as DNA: TGTGCCAGCAGCACCCGAGATTCCCGGGACCCGACCAAAAACATTCAGTACTTC. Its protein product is CASSTRDSRDPTKNIQYF.

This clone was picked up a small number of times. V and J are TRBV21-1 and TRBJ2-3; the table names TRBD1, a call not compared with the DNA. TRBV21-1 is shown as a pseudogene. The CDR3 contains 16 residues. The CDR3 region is CASSKGDLHRGDTQYF. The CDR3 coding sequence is TGTGCCAGCAGCAAAGGGGATCTACACAGGGGAGATACGCAGTATTTT.

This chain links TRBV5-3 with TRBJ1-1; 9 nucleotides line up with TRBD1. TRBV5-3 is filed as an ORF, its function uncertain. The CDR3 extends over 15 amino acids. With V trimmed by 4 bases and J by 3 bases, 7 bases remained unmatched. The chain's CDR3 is CARSDYRDRDTEAFF. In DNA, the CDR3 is TGTGCCAGAAGCGATTACCGGGACAGGGACACTGAAGCTTTCTTT.

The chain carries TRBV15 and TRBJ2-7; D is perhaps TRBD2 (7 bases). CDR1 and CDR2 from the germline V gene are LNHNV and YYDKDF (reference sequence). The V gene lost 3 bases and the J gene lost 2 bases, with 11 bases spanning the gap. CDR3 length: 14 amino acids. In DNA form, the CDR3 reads TGTGCCACCAGCAGGGGGGGGGCTACCTACGAGCAGTACTTC. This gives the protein CATSRGGATYEQYF.

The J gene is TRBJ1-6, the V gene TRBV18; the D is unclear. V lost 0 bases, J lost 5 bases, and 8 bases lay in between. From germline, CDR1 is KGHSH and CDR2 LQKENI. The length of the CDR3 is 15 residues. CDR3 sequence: CASSPPVTNNSPLHF. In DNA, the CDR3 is TGTGCCAGCTCACCACCGGTGACAAATAATTCACCCCTCCACTTT.

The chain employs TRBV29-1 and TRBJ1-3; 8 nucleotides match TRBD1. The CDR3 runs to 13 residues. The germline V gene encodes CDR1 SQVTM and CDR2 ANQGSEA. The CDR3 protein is CGARGLTGNTIYF. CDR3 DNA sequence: TGCGGGGCCAGGGGGCTTACTGGAAACACCATATATTTT.

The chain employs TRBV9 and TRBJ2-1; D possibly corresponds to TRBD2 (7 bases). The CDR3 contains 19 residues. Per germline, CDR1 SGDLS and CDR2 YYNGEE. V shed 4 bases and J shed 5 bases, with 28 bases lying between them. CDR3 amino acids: CASSPMDGGQVVIHNEQFF. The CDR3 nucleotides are TGTGCCAGCAGCCCTATGGACGGGGGGCAAGTGGTGATCCACAATGAGCAGTTCTTC.

This chain's CDR3 is CASKIGTGGAGNTEAFF. The CDR3 DNA is TGTGCCAGTAAAATAGGGACAGGGGGCGCAGGGAACACTGAAGCTTTCTTT. The chain employs TRBV19 and TRBJ1-1; 12 positions agree with TRBD1. The CDR3 loop spans 17 amino acids. V lost 7 bases and J lost 1; bases outside the gene matches: 10. Germline V gives CDR1 LNHDA, CDR2 SQIVND (reference sequence).